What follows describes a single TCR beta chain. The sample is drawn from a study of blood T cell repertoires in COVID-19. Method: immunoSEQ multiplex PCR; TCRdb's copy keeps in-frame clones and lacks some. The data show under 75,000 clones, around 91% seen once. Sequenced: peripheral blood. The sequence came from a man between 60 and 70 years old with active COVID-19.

CDR3 region: CASSTTGTSYEQYF. The CDR3 DNA sequence: TGTGCCAGTAGCACCACAGGGACCTCCTACGAGCAGTACTTC. The chain carries TRBV19 and TRBJ2-7, with D possibly TRBD1 on 6 matching bases. This CDR3 has 14 amino acids. Germline assignment: CDR1 LNHDA and CDR2 SQIVND (reference sequence). The V end was cut by 6 bases, the J end by 0 bases, with 12 bases between.